Listed below are T cell receptor beta chains from one sample, sequenced in a study of CD8 T cells in Susac syndrome. TCRdb recomputed calls from the immunoSEQ multiplex PCR reads with MiXCR, one row per CDR3 protein. This sample yields just over 300,000 distinct CDR3 sequences, of which about 91% are seen a single time; around 0.07% belongs to the top ten. Sequencing was carried out using CD4+ T cells from PBMCs. Source of these receptors: a human donor with multiple sclerosis. CDR3s include the opening cysteine and the closing phenylalanine or tryptophan. The D gene is left open where the match is weak. Size is stated for part of the rows, as once, few or many counts, or as a class when the clone is expanded.

clone_size: once; v_call: TRBV6-2/TRBV6-3; j_call: TRBJ2-1; d_call: NA; cdr3_nt: TGTGCCAGCAGTTACTCGACGACCGGGTTGAGATACAATGAGCAGTTCTTC; cdr3_aa: CASSYSTTGLRYNEQFF
clone_size: NA; v_call: TRBV7-3; j_call: TRBJ2-2; d_call: NA; cdr3_nt: TGTGCCAGCAGCTTGGTCCCCTTGAGCACCGGGGAGCTGTTTTTT; cdr3_aa: CASSLVPLSTGELFF
clone_size: NA; v_call: TRBV5-4; j_call: TRBJ2-7; d_call: TRBD1; cdr3_nt: TGTGCCAGCAGCTACGGGGACAGGGTGGCCCACGAGCAGTACTTC; cdr3_aa: CASSYGDRVAHEQYF
clone_size: NA; v_call: TRBV12-3/TRBV12-4; j_call: TRBJ2-7; d_call: NA; cdr3_nt: TGTGCCAGCAACTCACCTAGGGCGGGGTACGAGCAGTACTTC; cdr3_aa: CASNSPRAGYEQYF
clone_size: NA; v_call: TRBV5-4; j_call: TRBJ2-1; d_call: NA; cdr3_nt: TGTGCCAGCAGCTCCAGACTTATTGGACTATATAATGAGCAGTTCTTC; cdr3_aa: CASSSRLIGLYNEQFF
clone_size: NA; v_call: TRBV3-1; j_call: TRBJ2-1; d_call: TRBD2; cdr3_nt: TGTGCCAGCAGCCAAGACAGACTAGCGGCCCTGGTAGATGAGCAGTTCTTC; cdr3_aa: CASSQDRLAALVDEQFF
clone_size: NA; v_call: TRBV20-1; j_call: TRBJ2-1; d_call: TRBD2; cdr3_nt: TGCAGTGCTAGCCCCGGGACTAGCGGCTATGAGCAGTTCTTC; cdr3_aa: CSASPGTSGYEQFF
clone_size: once; v_call: TRBV12-3/TRBV12-4; j_call: TRBJ2-1; d_call: TRBD2; cdr3_nt: TGTGCCAGCAGAACTACCGGGACTAGCTACAATGAGCAGTTCTTC; cdr3_aa: CASRTTGTSYNEQFF
clone_size: few; v_call: TRBV7-2; j_call: TRBJ1-4; d_call: TRBD1; cdr3_nt: TGTGCCAGCAGCCTTGGGACAGGGGGCGAAAAACTGTTTTTT; cdr3_aa: CASSLGTGGEKLFF
clone_size: NA; v_call: TRBV19; j_call: TRBJ2-1; d_call: TRBD1; cdr3_nt: TGTGCCAGTAGTACCACAGGGGGCGGGAGTATCAGAGATGAGCAGTTCTTC; cdr3_aa: CASSTTGGGSIRDEQFF
clone_size: NA; v_call: TRBV7-2; j_call: TRBJ2-7; d_call: NA; cdr3_nt: TGTGCCAGCAGCCGGGACTCGAACGAGCAGTACTTC; cdr3_aa: CASSRDSNEQYF
clone_size: NA; v_call: TRBV11-2; j_call: TRBJ2-5; d_call: NA; cdr3_nt: TGTGCCAGCCGTCCGGGACAACCGAAAGAGACCCAGTACTTC; cdr3_aa: CASRPGQPKETQYF
clone_size: NA; v_call: TRBV12-3/TRBV12-4; j_call: TRBJ1-5; d_call: NA; cdr3_nt: TGTGCCAGCAGTTTAGTGGAAGGGGGGCGGTGGTCTCGTGGCAATCAGCCCCAGCATTTT; cdr3_aa: CASSLVEGGRWSRGNQPQHF
clone_size: NA; v_call: TRBV12-3/TRBV12-4; j_call: TRBJ2-7; d_call: TRBD1; cdr3_nt: TGTGCCAGCCTAGGACAGGGCTACGAGCAGTACTTC; cdr3_aa: CASLGQGYEQYF
clone_size: NA; v_call: TRBV12-3/TRBV12-4; j_call: TRBJ1-1; d_call: NA; cdr3_nt: TGTGCCAGCAGTGGCTCTCCCACTGAAGCTTTCTTT; cdr3_aa: CASSGSPTEAFF
clone_size: NA; v_call: TRBV9; j_call: TRBJ2-1; d_call: TRBD1; cdr3_nt: TGTGCCAGCAGCGTGGGGGACAGGCGCTCCTACAATGAGCAGTTCTTC; cdr3_aa: CASSVGDRRSYNEQFF
clone_size: NA; v_call: TRBV20-1; j_call: TRBJ1-2; d_call: NA; cdr3_nt: TGCAGTGCTAGTCCTTTGCCTAGAGGCTACACCTTC; cdr3_aa: CSASPLPRGYTF
clone_size: NA; v_call: TRBV7-3; j_call: TRBJ2-1; d_call: TRBD2; cdr3_nt: TGTGCCAGCAGCCGAAATAGCGGGAGCGATGAGCAGTTCTTC; cdr3_aa: CASSRNSGSDEQFF
clone_size: NA; v_call: TRBV21-1; j_call: TRBJ2-5; d_call: NA; cdr3_nt: TGTGCCAGCAGCGGCCGGGCCCCGACGGAGGAGACCCAGTACTTC; cdr3_aa: CASSGRAPTEETQYF
clone_size: NA; v_call: TRBV24-1; j_call: TRBJ2-2; d_call: TRBD1; cdr3_nt: TGTGCCACCGGCCCGGGACAGGGGGCAGCCGGGGAGCTGTTTTTT; cdr3_aa: CATGPGQGAAGELFF